This TCR beta chain originates from a study of OX40 agonist ivuxolimab in advanced cancers. Measured with immunoSEQ multiplex PCR; TCRdb has only the in-frame clones, and not every one. Among approximately 52,000 clones listed, around 84% were seen once. V gave up 3 bases and J gave up 6 bases, with 11 bases separating them. The length of the CDR3 is 14 residues. Germline-derived CDR1 and CDR2 are SGHTA and FQGNSA. This sequence originates from an adult with an advanced solid tumor such as melanoma, head and neck, liver or kidney cancer. The V call is TRBV7-2, the J call TRBJ2-2; D is perhaps TRBD1 (5 bases). The source was CD4+ or CD8+ T cells sorted from blood, collected in a trial of the OX40 agonist ivuxolimab. The CDR3 nucleotides are TGTGCCAGCAGCTTCTACCGACAGTCCGGGGAGCTGTTTTTT. Translation: CASSFYRQSGELFF.